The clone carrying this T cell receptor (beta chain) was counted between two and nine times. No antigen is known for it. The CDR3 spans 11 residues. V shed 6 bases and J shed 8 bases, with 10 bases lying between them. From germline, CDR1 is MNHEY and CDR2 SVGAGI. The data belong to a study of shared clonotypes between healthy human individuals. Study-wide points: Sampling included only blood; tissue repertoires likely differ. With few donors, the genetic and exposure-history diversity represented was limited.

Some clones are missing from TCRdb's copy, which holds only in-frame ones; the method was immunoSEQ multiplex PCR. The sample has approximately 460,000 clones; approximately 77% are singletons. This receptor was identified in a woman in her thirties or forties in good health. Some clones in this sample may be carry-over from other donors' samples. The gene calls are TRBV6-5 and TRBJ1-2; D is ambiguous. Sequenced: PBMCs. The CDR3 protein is CASSPGGGYTF. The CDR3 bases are TGTGCCAGCAGCCCTGGCGGAGGCTACACCTTC.